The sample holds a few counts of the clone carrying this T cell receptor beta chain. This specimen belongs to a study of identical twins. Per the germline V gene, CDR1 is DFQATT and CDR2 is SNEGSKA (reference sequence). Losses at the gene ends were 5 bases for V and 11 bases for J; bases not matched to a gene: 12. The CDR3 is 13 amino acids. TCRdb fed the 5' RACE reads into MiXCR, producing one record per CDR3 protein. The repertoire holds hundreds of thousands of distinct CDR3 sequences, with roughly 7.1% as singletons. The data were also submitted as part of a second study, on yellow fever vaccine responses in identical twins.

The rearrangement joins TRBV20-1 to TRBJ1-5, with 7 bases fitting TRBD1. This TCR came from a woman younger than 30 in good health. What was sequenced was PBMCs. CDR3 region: CSASDRETKTQHF. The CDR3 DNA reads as TGCAGTGCTTCAGACAGGGAGACCAAGACCCAGCATTTT.